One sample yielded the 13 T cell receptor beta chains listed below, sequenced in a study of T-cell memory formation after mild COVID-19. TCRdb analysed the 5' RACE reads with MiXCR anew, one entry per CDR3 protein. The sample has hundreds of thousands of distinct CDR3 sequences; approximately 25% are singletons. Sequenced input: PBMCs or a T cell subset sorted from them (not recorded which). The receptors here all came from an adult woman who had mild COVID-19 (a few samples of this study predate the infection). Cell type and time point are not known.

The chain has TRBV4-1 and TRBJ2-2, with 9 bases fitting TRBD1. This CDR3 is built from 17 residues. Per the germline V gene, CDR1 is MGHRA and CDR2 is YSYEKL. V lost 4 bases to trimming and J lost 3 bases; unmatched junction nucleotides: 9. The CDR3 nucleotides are TGCGCCAGCAGCCGAGTGGGACAGGGTCGAGACACCGGGGAGCTGTTTTTT. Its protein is CASSRVGQGRDTGELFF.

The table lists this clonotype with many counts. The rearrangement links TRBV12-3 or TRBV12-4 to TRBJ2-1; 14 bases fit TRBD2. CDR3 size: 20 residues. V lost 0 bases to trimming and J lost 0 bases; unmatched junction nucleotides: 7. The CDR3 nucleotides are TGTGCCAGCAGTTTAGCCGGGACTAGCGGGAGTGGGAGCTCCTACAATGAGCAGTTCTTC. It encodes CASSLAGTSGSGSSYNEQFF.

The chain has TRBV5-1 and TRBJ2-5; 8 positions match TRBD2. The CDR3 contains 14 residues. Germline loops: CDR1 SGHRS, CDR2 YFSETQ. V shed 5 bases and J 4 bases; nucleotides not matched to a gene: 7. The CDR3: CASRIEAGGETQYF. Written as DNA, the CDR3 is TGCGCCAGCAGGATCGAGGCGGGAGGAGAGACCCAGTACTTC.

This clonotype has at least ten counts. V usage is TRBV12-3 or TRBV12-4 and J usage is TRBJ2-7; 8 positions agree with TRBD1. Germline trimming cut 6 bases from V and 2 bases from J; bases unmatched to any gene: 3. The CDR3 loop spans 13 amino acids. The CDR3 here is CASREQGAYEQYF. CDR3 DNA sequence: TGTGCCAGCAGGGAACAGGGGGCCTACGAGCAGTACTTC.

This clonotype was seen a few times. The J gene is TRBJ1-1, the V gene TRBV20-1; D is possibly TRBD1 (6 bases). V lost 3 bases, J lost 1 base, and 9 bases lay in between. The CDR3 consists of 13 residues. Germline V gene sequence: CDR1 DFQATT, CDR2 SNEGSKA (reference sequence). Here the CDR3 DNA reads TGCAGTGCTAGGGAGGGGGGGAACACTGAAGCTTTCTTT. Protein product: CSAREGGNTEAFF.

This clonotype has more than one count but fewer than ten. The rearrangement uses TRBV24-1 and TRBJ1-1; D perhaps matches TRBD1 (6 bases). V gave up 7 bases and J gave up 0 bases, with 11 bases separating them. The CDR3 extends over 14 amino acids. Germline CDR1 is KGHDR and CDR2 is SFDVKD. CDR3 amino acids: CATRARGLNTEAFF. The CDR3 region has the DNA TGTGCCACCAGGGCCCGGGGGCTGAACACTGAAGCTTTCTTT.

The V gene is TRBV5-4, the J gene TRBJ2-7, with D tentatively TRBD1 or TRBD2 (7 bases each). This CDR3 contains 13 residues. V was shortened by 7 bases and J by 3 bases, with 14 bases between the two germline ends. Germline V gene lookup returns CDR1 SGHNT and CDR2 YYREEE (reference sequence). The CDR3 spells CASGQGGIYEQYF. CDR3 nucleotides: TGTGCCAGCGGGCAGGGGGGGATCTACGAGCAGTACTTC.

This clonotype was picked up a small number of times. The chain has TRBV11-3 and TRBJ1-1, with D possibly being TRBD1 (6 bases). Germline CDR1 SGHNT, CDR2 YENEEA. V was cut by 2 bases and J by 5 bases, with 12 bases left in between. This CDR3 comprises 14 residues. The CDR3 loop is CASSLWPDRTEAFF. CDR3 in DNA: TGTGCCAGCAGCTTATGGCCGGACAGAACTGAAGCTTTCTTT.

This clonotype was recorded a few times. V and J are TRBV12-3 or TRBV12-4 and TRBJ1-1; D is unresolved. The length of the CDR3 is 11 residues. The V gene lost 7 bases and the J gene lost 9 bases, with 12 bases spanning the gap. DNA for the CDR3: TGTGCCAGCAAAATTGGTTCTCAAGCTTTCTTT. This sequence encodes CASKIGSQAFF.

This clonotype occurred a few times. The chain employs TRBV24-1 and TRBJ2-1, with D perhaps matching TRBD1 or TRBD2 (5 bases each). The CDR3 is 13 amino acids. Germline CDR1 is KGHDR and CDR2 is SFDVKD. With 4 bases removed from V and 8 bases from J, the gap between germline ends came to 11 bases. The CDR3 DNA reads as TGTGCCACCAGTGAGGGACGACCAGATGAGCAGTTCTTC. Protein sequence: CATSEGRPDEQFF.

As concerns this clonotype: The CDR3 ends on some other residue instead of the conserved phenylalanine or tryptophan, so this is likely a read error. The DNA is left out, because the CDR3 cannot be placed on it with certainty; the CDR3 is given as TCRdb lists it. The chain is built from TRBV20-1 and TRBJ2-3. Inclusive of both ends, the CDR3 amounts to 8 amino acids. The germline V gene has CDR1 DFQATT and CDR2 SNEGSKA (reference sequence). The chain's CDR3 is CSAGLGFV.

CDR3 DNA: TGTGCCAGCAGTGTCCGGGAGTTCTACAATGAGCAGTTCTTC. Protein product: CASSVREFYNEQFF. The chain links TRBV6-2 or TRBV6-3 to TRBJ2-1, with D perhaps TRBD2 (6 bases). V was pared by 5 bases and J by 3 bases, with 11 bases between. From germline, CDR1 is MNHEY and CDR2 SVGEGT. The CDR3 extends over 14 amino acids.

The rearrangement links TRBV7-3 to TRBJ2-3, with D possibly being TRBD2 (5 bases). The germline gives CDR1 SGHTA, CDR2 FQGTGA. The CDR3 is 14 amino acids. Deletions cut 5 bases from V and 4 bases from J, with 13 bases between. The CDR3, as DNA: TGTGCCAGCAGCCCTACTAGTAGCCCAGATACGCAGTATTTT. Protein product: CASSPTSSPDTQYF.